This TCR beta chain was profiled in a study of follicular helper T cells after annual influenza vaccination. Study-level findings and limits: Each annual vaccination recalled recurring oligoclonal ICOS+CD38+ cTfh clonotypes.

The time point was: 2014-2015 season, pre-vaccination. To note about this clone: Its antigen is currently unknown.

TCRB was sequenced at Survey level resolution. Libraries were prepared by immunoSEQ multiplex PCR; TCRdb keeps only in-frame clonotypes and omits some of them. The sample holds roughly 14,000 clones, approximately 84% seen once. The sample here was CXCR5- memory CD4+ T cells sorted from blood, taken on the day of influenza vaccination. The receptor was isolated from an adult who received the influenza vaccine.

As DNA, the CDR3 is TGTGCCAGCAGTTTATTCCCGCCGGGACAGGGAGATTTTTCACCCCTCCACTTT. It is translated as CASSLFPPGQGDFSPLHF. This chain uses TRBV27 with TRBJ1-6; 9 bases line up with TRBD1. CDR1 is MNHEY, CDR2 SMNVEV, per germline (reference sequence). This CDR3 is 18 amino acids long. With V trimmed by 1 base and J by 9 bases, 13 bases remained unmatched.